The T cell receptor beta chain under discussion was sequenced for a study of blood T cells in healthy people across ages. Trimming stripped 5 bases from V and 2 bases from J, with 13 bases between. Germline V CDR1 and CDR2: SEHNR, FQNEAQ (reference sequence). The CDR3 loop spans 14 amino acids. This clonotype was observed a handful of times. Sample-barcoded 5' priming and a J-beta primer mix drove a second PCR of about 7 to 11 cycles. Paired-end reads containing CDR3 totaled no fewer than 3 million for each sample. TCRdb passed the 5' RACE reads through MiXCR, listing each CDR3 protein once. The data hold around 990,000 distinct CDR3 sequences, with 20% to 25% observed a single time. The same sample was also studied in work on T cells of mothers and their children. That investigation notes: Researchers put all of the extracted RNA into cDNA synthesis, using 1.5 ug per 15 ul.

Sequenced input: blood. The rearrangement joins TRBV7-9 to TRBJ2-7; tentative D call: TRBD1 (6 bases). The receptor was derived from a girl aged 2-10 years in good health. The CDR3 DNA is TGTGCCAGCAGCCCGTCAGGGGCCCCCTACGAGCAGTACTTC. Its translation: CASSPSGAPYEQYF.